Shown below are 26 T cell receptor beta chains from a single sample sequenced in a study of OX40 agonist ivuxolimab in advanced cancers. Library method: the immunoSEQ multiplex PCR assay. TCRdb holds this immuneACCESS table with in-frame rearrangements only. Some clones are missing; in checked studies, unresolved V genes explain under half, and the rest has no known cause. The sample table shows about 69,000 clones, and roughly nine tenths are seen once. In total, the top ten clones hold approximately 0.3% of the sample. This specimen consisted of CD4+ or CD8+ T cells sorted from blood, obtained in a trial of the OX40 agonist ivuxolimab. These receptors were collected from an adult with an advanced solid tumor such as melanoma, head and neck, liver or kidney cancer.

The CDR3, as DNA: TGTGCCAGCAGTCCGATTATTCAGCCAACTAATGAAAAACTGTTTTTT. It yields the protein CASSPIIQPTNEKLFF. This chain connects TRBV28 to TRBJ1-4; no definite D call. V was trimmed by 5 bases and J by 0 bases, leaving 13 bases between them. The CDR3 loop spans 16 amino acids. Germline CDR1 is MDHEN and CDR2 is SYDVKM.

The chain recombines TRBV7-9 with TRBJ1-4; D ambiguous. V was pared by 3 bases and J by 1 base, with 12 bases between. Germline V CDR1 and CDR2: SEHNR, FQNEAQ (reference sequence). There are 16 residues in the CDR3. The CDR3 sequence is CASSFPLGRTNEKLFF. CDR3 bases: TGTGCCAGCAGCTTCCCGTTAGGGAGAACTAATGAAAAACTGTTTTTT. Full variable domain (outside the CDR3, taken from reference TRBV7-9 and TRBJ1-4): DTGVSQNPRHKITKRGQNVTFRCDPISEHNRLYWYRQTLGQGPEFLTYFQNEAQLEKSRLLSDRFSAERPKGSFSTLEIQRTEQGDSAMYLCASSFPLGRTNEKLFFGSGTQLSVL.

This clone was counted a single time. The chain joins TRBV6-1 to TRBJ1-5, with D tentatively TRBD1 (6 bases). CDR1 and CDR2 from the germline V gene are MNHNS and SASEGT. Trimming left V 6 bases short and J 5 bases short, with 14 bases between. This CDR3 comprises 14 residues. The DNA of the CDR3 is TGTGCCAGCAGCGTACAGGGCCTTGATCAGCCCCAGCATTTT. It specifies CASSVQGLDQPQHF.

J is TRBJ1-5 and V is TRBV5-8, with TRBD1 as a possible D gene (6 bases). Germline V gene lookup returns CDR1 SGHTS and CDR2 YDEGEE. CDR3 length: 15 amino acids. V was trimmed by 0 bases and J by 2 bases, leaving 9 bases between them. CDR3 loop: CASSLEQGRNQPQHF. The CDR3 region has the DNA TGTGCCAGCAGCTTGGAACAGGGCCGCAATCAGCCCCAGCATTTT.

This clone was seen only once. This chain uses TRBV5-1 with TRBJ2-7; D is unresolved. Germline V lookup: CDR1 SGHRS, CDR2 YFSETQ. V gave up 0 bases and J gave up 3 bases, with 7 bases separating them. This CDR3 contains 13 residues. The CDR3 here is CASSLEGLYEQYF. CDR3 DNA: TGCGCCAGCAGCTTGGAAGGCCTCTACGAGCAGTACTTC.

The chain links TRBV5-4 to TRBJ1-1, with D uncertain. This CDR3 has 13 amino acids. Trimming pared 2 bases from V and 0 bases from J, leaving 5 bases between. Germline lookup yields CDR1 SGHNT and CDR2 YYREEE (reference sequence). The CDR3 protein is CASSLGLNTEAFF. The CDR3, as DNA: TGTGCCAGCAGCTTAGGGTTGAACACTGAAGCTTTCTTT.

The chain employs TRBV5-6 and TRBJ1-2; D is unresolved. The CDR3 sequence is 14 residues long. Trimming removed 6 bases at V and 8 bases at J, with 20 bases between. Germline values: CDR1 SGHDT, CDR2 YYEEEE. The CDR3 protein is CASTTFGMVGGYTF. DNA for the CDR3: TGTGCCAGCACGACGTTTGGTATGGTCGGGGGCTACACCTTC.

V is TRBV18 and J is TRBJ2-2; a weak D match, TRBD2 (5 bases). This CDR3 is 16 amino acids long. Trimming removed 3 bases at V and 2 bases at J, with 13 bases between. The germline CDR1 and CDR2 sequences are KGHSH and LQKENI. The CDR3 loop is CASSPKGGSNTGELFF. Written as DNA, the CDR3 is TGTGCCAGCTCACCGAAGGGTGGGAGTAACACCGGGGAGCTGTTTTTT.

The chain joins TRBV7-6 to TRBJ2-1; no reliable D call. Germline CDR1 reads SGHVS; CDR2 reads FNYEAQ. Trimming pared 5 bases from V and 11 bases from J, leaving 13 bases between. The CDR3 totals 12 residues. The CDR3 coding sequence is TGTGCCAGCAGCCAAACAGAAACAAAGCAGTTCTTC. Translating gives CASSQTETKQFF.

This chain links TRBV6-1 with TRBJ1-5; the match to TRBD1 covers 9 bases. The CDR3 sequence is 15 residues long. Germline V gives CDR1 MNHNS, CDR2 SASEGT. The junction had 8 bases not matched to a gene; V was cut back by 5 bases and J by 6 bases. CDR3 nucleotides: TGTGCCAGCAGTTCGGACAGGGGTGGATCTCAGCCCCAGCATTTT. It translates to CASSSDRGGSQPQHF.

This chain joins TRBV5-1 and TRBJ2-2, with unresolved D. There are 17 residues in the CDR3. The germline V gene has CDR1 SGHRS and CDR2 YFSETQ. V lost 1 base to trimming and J lost 1 base, with 14 bases between them. CDR3 protein: CASSLPLSGVNTGELFF. CDR3 bases: TGCGCCAGCAGCTTGCCCCTCTCGGGCGTGAACACCGGGGAGCTGTTTTTT.

Remarks on this clone: The junction does not match germline at one end; this may be a read error. The CDR3 DNA is TGCGCCAGCAGTTTGGGCCCGGGCGTCAAAAACATTCAGTACTTC. This codes for CASSLGPGVKNIQYF. This chain joins TRBV5-1 and TRBJ2-4; D is undetermined. The CDR3 has 15 residues. Germline V lookup: CDR1 SGHRS, CDR2 YFSETQ.

This clone was observed a handful of times. The V and J genes are TRBV19 and TRBJ2-5; D ambiguous. Germline V gene sequence: CDR1 LNHDA, CDR2 SQIVND (reference sequence). This CDR3 contains 11 residues. Deletions cut 6 bases from V and 2 bases from J, with 4 bases between. The CDR3 DNA is TGTGCCAGTAGACAGCAAGAGACCCAGTACTTC. It is translated as CASRQQETQYF. Based on the CDR3 plus reference TRBV19 and TRBJ2-5, the full variable domain is DGGITQSPKYLFRKEGQNVTLSCEQNLNHDAMYWYRQDPGQGLRLIYYSQIVNDFQKGDIAEGYSVSREKKESFPLTVTSAQKNPTAFYLCASRQQETQYFGPGTRLLVL.

Only a few counts were recorded for this clone. This chain uses TRBV19 with TRBJ1-1; maybe TRBD1 (6 bases). V shed 10 bases and J shed 2 bases, with 11 bases lying between them. Germline V gene sequence: CDR1 LNHDA, CDR2 SQIVND (reference sequence). This CDR3 has 12 residues. The CDR3 spells CATKQGNTEAFF. The CDR3 DNA follows: TGTGCCACCAAACAGGGTAACACTGAAGCTTTCTTT.

The rearrangement uses TRBV29-1 and TRBJ2-3; D possibly corresponds to TRBD1 (6 bases). The CDR3 loop spans 14 amino acids. Trimming removed 7 bases at V and 0 bases at J, with 14 bases between. Per germline, CDR1 SQVTM and CDR2 ANQGSEA. The CDR3 coding sequence is TGCAGCGCGGGGACAACGACTAGCACAGATACGCAGTATTTT. It specifies CSAGTTTSTDTQYF.

V usage is TRBV19 and J usage is TRBJ2-3; 10 bases are a match to TRBD2. CDR1 is LNHDA and CDR2 is SQIVND in the germline V gene (reference sequence). The junction had 3 bases not matched to a gene; V was cut back by 5 bases and J by 1 base. The CDR3 sequence is 15 residues long. Here the CDR3 reads CASSEGTSGTDTQYF. CDR3 nucleotide sequence: TGTGCCAGTAGTGAGGGGACTAGCGGCACAGATACGCAGTATTTT.

The chain carries TRBV6-1 and TRBJ1-2; unclear D gene. Per germline, CDR1 MNHNS and CDR2 SASEGT. Deletions cut 5 bases from V and 7 bases from J, with 8 bases between. The length of the CDR3 is 11 residues. CDR3 sequence (DNA): TGTGCCAGCAGTCCAAAGGTTGGCTACACCTTC. Residues: CASSPKVGYTF.

The chain joins TRBV6-5 to TRBJ2-7, with no clear D. CDR1 and CDR2 from the germline V gene are MNHEY and SVGAGI. CDR3 length: 12 amino acids. The ends were cut back, 0 bases at V and 2 bases at J, with 2 bases in the middle. Here the CDR3 DNA reads TGTGCCAGCAGTTACTCGGCCTACGAGCAGTACTTC. It encodes CASSYSAYEQYF.

The chain employs TRBV19 and TRBJ2-6, with D perhaps assigned TRBD1 or TRBD2 (5 bases each). Trimming left V 6 bases short and J 0 bases short, with 18 bases between. CDR3 length equals 18 residues. CDR1 and CDR2 (germline): LNHDA, SQIVND (reference sequence). CDR3 coding DNA: TGTGCCAGTAGCGACTACAGGTCCCCTTTCTCTGGGGCCAACGTCCTGACTTTC. Its translation: CASSDYRSPFSGANVLTF.

The chain carries TRBV7-9 and TRBJ1-3; D gene uncertain. V shed 4 bases and J shed 0 bases, with 13 bases lying between them. CDR3 length: 16 amino acids. Germline V gene lookup returns CDR1 SEHNR and CDR2 FQNEAQ (reference sequence). The CDR3 nucleotides read TGTGCCAGCAGCTGGGGAGGGCCAATCTCTGGAAACACCATATATTTT. This encodes CASSWGGPISGNTIYF.

The chain couples TRBV11-2 to TRBJ2-3; the D is unclear. Trimming removed 3 bases at V and 2 bases at J, with 12 bases between. CDR3 length: 15 amino acids. Germline CDR1 and CDR2: SGHAT and FQNNGV. As DNA, the CDR3 is TGTGCCAGCAGCTTCGACCGTGGGTCCACAGATACGCAGTATTTT. Protein product: CASSFDRGSTDTQYF.

For the CDR3, the DNA is TGTGCCAGCAGCGAGACAGGAGCCTACGAGCAGTACTTC. Amino acids: CASSETGAYEQYF. This chain uses TRBV6-1 with TRBJ2-7, with a weak D call TRBD1 (6 bases). CDR1 is MNHNS, CDR2 SASEGT, per germline. V was clipped by 6 bases and J by 2 bases, with 11 bases between them. This CDR3 comprises 13 residues.

The J gene is TRBJ2-1, the V gene TRBV18, with 14 bases lining up with TRBD2. The CDR3 contains 19 residues. Germline assignment: CDR1 KGHSH and CDR2 LQKENI. V shed 1 base and J 2 bases; nucleotides not matched to a gene: 7. The CDR3 region is CASSPRGLAGASPYNEQFF. In DNA form, the CDR3 reads TGTGCCAGCTCACCACGGGGACTAGCGGGAGCTAGCCCCTACAATGAGCAGTTCTTC.

The gene calls are TRBV6-1 and TRBJ2-7; TRBD2 aligns across 12 bases. The CDR3 is 17 residues long. Germline trimming cut 1 base from V and 8 bases from J; bases unmatched to any gene: 12. Germline CDR1 and CDR2: MNHNS and SASEGT. In DNA, the CDR3 is TGTGCCAGCAGTGAAGGGACTAGCGGGGACCTACGAAGGAAGCAGTACTTC. This gives the protein CASSEGTSGDLRRKQYF.

The V call is TRBV6-1, the J call TRBJ1-2; tentatively, D is TRBD1 (5 bases). Trimming stripped 3 bases from V and 7 bases from J, with 6 bases between. CDR3 size: 11 residues. Germline V gives CDR1 MNHNS, CDR2 SASEGT. The CDR3 nucleotides are TGTGCCAGCAGTGAGAGGGGTGGCTACACCTTC. Its protein product is CASSERGGYTF.

The V call is TRBV19, the J call TRBJ2-7, with D hard to call. Germline CDR1 reads LNHDA; CDR2 reads SQIVND (reference sequence). The CDR3 sequence is 15 residues long. V was shortened by 1 base and J by 5 bases, with 15 bases between the two germline ends. The CDR3 coding sequence is TGTGCCAGTAGTATAGGCCAGACACGGCTTCACGAGCAGTACTTC. Amino acid sequence: CASSIGQTRLHEQYF.